This T cell receptor (beta chain) originates from a study of T-cell memory formation after mild COVID-19. At the level of the study: TCR clusters were mostly donor specific.

TCRdb processed the 5' RACE reads anew with MiXCR; each CDR3 protein has one entry. The sample yields hundreds of thousands of distinct CDR3 sequences, about 23% seen once. Regarding this clonotype: Its cognate antigen is unknown.

Notes on the study in general: Some clones that responded were present in memory (sampled pre-infection), which suggests cross-reactive memory joined. Mainly in CM and EM were contracting CD4+ clones; CD8+ were in EMRA.

The CDR3 has 14 amino acids. The germline CDR1 and CDR2 sequences are SGHRS and YFSETQ. The junction had 4 bases not matched to a gene; V was cut back by 3 bases and J by 2 bases. What was sequenced was PBMCs or a T cell subset sorted from them (not recorded which). The clonotype originates from an adult woman who had mild COVID-19 (a few samples of this study predate the infection). Cell type and time point are not known. This chain connects TRBV5-1 to TRBJ2-7; 8 bases agree with TRBD1. This CDR3 is CASSWGTGAYEQYF. DNA of the CDR3: TGCGCCAGCAGCTGGGGGACAGGAGCCTACGAGCAGTACTTC.